This TCR beta chain originates from a study of shared clonotypes between healthy human individuals. V shed 0 bases and J 1 base; nucleotides not matched to a gene: 11. Germline lookup yields CDR1 SGHTA and CDR2 FQGNSA. This CDR3 is 19 amino acids long. Method: immunoSEQ multiplex PCR; TCRdb's copy keeps in-frame clones and lacks some. Of about 2.1 million clones detected, 90% to 95% appear once; the ten largest clones hold approximately 1.6%. Naive CD8 populations comprised CD45RO-negative cells positively selected for CCR7, excluding terminally differentiated effector memory CD45RA+ cells. The chain joins TRBV7-2 to TRBJ2-1, with 8 bases fitting TRBD2. Sequencing used naive CD8+ T cells from PBMCs. The source of this sequence is a man younger than 35 in good health. Some clones in this sample may be carry-over from other donors' samples. The CDR3 DNA sequence: TGTGCCAGCAGCTTAGCCACTAGCGGACGATTAAAATCCTACAATGAGCAGTTCTTC. Its translation is CASSLATSGRLKSYNEQFF.